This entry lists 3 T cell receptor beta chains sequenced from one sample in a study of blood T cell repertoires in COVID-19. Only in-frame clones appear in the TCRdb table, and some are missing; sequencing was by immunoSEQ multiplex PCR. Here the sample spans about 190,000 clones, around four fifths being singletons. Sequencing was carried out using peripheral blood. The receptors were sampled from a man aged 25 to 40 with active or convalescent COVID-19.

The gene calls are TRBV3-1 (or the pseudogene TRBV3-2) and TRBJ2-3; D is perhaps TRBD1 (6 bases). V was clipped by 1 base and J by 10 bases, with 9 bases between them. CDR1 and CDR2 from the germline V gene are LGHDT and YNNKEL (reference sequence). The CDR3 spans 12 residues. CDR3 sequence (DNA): TGTGCCAGCAGCCAAGCACAGGGCCCGCAGTATTTT. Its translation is CASSQAQGPQYF.

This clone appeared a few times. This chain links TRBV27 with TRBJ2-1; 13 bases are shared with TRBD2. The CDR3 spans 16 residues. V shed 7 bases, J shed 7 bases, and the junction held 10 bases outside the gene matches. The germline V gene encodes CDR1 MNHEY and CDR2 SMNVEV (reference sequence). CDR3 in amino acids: CASTSTSGRARNEQFF. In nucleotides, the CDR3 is TGTGCCAGCACTTCCACTAGCGGGAGGGCGAGGAATGAGCAGTTCTTC.

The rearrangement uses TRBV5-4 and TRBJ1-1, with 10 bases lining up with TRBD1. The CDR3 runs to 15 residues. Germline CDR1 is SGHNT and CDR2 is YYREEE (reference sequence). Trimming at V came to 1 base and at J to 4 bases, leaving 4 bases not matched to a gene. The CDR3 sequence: CASSLPGQGRTEAFF. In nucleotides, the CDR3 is TGTGCCAGCAGCTTGCCGGGACAGGGGCGCACTGAAGCTTTCTTT. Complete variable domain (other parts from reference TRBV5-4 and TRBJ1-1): ETGVTQSPTHLIKTRGQQVTLRCSSQSGHNTVSWYQQALGQGPQFIFQYYREEENGRGNFPPRFSGLQFPNYSSELNVNALELDDSALYLCASSLPGQGRTEAFFGQGTRLTVV.